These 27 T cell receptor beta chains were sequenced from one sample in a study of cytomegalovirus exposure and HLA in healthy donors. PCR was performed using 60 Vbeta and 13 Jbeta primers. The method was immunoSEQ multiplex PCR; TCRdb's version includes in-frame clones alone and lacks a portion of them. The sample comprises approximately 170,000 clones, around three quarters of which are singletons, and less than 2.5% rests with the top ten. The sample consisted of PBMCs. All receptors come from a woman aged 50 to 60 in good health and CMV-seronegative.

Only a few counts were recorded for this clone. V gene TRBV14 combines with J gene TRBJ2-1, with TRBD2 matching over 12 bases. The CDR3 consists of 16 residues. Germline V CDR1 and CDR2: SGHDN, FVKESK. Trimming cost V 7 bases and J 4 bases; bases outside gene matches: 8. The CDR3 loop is CASTLTSGGKYNEQFF. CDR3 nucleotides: TGTGCCAGCACCCTGACTAGCGGGGGAAAATACAATGAGCAGTTCTTC. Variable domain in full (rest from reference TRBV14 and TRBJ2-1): EAGVTQFPSHSVIEKGQTVTLRCDPISGHDNLYWYRRVMGKEIKFLLHFVKESKQDESGMPNNRFLAERTGGTYSTLKVQPAELEDSGVYFCASTLTSGGKYNEQFFGPGTRLTVL.

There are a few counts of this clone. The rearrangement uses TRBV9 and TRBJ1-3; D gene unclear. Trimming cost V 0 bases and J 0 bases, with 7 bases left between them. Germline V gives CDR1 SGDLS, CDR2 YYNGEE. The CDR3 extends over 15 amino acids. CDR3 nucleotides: TGTGCCAGCAGCGTAGGTCAGGTCTCTGGAAACACCATATATTTT. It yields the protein CASSVGQVSGNTIYF.

The CDR3 nucleotides are TGTGCTACCGAGAACCGGGGCTATGGCTACACCTTC. Translation: CATENRGYGYTF. The chain joins TRBV7-7 to TRBJ1-2; D remains unclear. CDR1 and CDR2 (germline): SSHAT, FNYEAQ (reference sequence). The CDR3 runs to 12 residues.

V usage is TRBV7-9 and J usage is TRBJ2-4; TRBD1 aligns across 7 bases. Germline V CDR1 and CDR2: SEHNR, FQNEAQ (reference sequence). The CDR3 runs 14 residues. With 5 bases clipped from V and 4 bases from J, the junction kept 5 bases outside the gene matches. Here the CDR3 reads CASSRTGPKNIQYF. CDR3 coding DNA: TGTGCCAGCAGCAGGACAGGACCGAAAAACATTCAGTACTTC.

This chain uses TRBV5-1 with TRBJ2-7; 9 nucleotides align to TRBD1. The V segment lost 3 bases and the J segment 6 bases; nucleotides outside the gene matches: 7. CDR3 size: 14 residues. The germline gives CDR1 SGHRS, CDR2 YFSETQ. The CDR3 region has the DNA TGCGCCAGCAGCTCACGACAGGGGGGATCCGAGCAGTACTTC. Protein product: CASSSRQGGSEQYF.

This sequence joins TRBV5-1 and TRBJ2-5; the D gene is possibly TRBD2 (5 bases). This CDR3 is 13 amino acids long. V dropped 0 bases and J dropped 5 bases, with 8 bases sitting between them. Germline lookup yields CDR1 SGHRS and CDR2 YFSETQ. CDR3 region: CASSLAGWETQYF. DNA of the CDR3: TGCGCCAGCAGCTTGGCGGGGTGGGAGACCCAGTACTTC.

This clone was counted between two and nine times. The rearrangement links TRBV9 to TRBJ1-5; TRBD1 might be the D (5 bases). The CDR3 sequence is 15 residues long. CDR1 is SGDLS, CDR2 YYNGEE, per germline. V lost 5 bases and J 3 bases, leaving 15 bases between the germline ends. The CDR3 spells CASSRGGAPNQPQHF. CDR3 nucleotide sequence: TGTGCCAGCAGTAGGGGCGGGGCCCCCAATCAGCCCCAGCATTTT.

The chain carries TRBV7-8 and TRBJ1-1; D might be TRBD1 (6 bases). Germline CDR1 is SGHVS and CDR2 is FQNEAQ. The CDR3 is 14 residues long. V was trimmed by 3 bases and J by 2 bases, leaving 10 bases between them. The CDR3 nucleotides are TGTGCCAGCAGCTTGCAGGGGCCCAACACTGAAGCTTTCTTT. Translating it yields CASSLQGPNTEAFF.

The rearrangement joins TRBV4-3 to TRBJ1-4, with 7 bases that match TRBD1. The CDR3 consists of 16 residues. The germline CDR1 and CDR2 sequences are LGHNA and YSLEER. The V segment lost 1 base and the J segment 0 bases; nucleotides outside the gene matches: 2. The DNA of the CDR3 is TGCGCCAGCAGCCAAGCCGGGACAGCAACTAATGAAAAACTGTTTTTT. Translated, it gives CASSQAGTATNEKLFF.

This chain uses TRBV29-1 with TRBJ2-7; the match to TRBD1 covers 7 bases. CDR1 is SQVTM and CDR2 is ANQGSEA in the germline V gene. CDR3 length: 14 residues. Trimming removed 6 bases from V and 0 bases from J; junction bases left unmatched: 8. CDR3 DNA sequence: TGCAGCGTCTCTGGATGGGACAGCTCCTACGAGCAGTACTTC. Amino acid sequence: CSVSGWDSSYEQYF.

The CDR3 spells CASSLRSGTGRGYTEAFF. CDR3 bases: TGCGCCAGCAGCCTGAGATCCGGGACAGGTCGCGGATACACTGAAGCTTTCTTT. The genes are TRBV5-1 and TRBJ1-1; 8 positions agree with TRBD1. The CDR3 spans 18 residues. The junction had 17 bases not matched to a gene; V was cut back by 4 bases and J by 3 bases. Germline CDR1 is SGHRS and CDR2 is YFSETQ.

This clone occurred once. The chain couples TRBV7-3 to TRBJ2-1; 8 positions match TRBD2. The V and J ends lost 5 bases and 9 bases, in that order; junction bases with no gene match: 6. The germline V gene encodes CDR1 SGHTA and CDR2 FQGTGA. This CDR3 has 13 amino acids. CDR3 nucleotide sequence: TGTGCCAGCAGCCAGACTAGCGCGGGTGAGCAGTTCTTC. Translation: CASSQTSAGEQFF.

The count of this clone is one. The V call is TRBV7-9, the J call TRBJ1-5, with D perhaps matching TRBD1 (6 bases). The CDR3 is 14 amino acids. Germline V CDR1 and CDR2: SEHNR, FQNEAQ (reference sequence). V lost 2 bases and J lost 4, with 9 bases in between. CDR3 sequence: CASSLWDTNQPQHF. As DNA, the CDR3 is TGTGCCAGCAGCTTATGGGACACAAATCAGCCCCAGCATTTT.

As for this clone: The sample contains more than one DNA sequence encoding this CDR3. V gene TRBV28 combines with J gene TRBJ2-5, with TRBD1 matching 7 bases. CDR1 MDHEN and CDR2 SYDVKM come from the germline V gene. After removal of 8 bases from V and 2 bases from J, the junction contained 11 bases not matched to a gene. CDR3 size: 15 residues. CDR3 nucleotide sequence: TGTGCCAGCTTTGTAAGGGGGCTACCTCAAGAGACCCAGTACTTC. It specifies CASFVRGLPQETQYF.

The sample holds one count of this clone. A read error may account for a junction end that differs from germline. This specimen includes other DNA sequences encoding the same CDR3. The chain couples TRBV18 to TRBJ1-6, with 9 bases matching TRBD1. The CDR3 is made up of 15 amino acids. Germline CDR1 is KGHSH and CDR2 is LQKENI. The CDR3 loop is CASSPGQGYNSPLHF. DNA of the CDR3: TGTGCCAGCTCACCAGGACAGGGGTATAATTCCCCCCTCCACTTT.

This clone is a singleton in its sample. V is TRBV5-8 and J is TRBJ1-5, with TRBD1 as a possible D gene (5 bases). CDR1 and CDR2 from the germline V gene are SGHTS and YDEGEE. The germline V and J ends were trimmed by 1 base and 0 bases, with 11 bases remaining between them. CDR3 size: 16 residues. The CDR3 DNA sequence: TGTGCCAGCAGCTTGACCAGGGCGAATAGCAATCAGCCCCAGCATTTT. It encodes CASSLTRANSNQPQHF. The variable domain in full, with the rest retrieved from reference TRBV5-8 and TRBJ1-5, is EAGVTQSPTHLIKTRGQQATLRCSPISGHTSVYWYQQALGLGLQFLLWYDEGEERNRGNFPPRFSGRQFPNYSSELNVNALELEDSALYLCASSLTRANSNQPQHFGDGTRLSIL.

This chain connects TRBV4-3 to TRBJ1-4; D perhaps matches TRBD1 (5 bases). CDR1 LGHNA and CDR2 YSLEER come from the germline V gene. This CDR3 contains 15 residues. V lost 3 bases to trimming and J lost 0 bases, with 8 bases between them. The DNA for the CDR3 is TGCGCCAGCAGCCAGGGGGGGACAACTAATGAAAAACTGTTTTTT. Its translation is CASSQGGTTNEKLFF.

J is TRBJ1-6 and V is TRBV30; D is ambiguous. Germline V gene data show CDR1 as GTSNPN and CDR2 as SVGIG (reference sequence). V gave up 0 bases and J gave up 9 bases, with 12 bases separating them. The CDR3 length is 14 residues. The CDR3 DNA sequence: TGTGCCTGGAGTGTTCAGGCTTCCCGTTCACCCCTCCACTTT. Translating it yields CAWSVQASRSPLHF.

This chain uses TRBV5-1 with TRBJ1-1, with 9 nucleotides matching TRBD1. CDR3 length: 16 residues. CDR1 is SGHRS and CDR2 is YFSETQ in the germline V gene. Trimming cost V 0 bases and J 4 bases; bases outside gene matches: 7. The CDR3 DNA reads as TGCGCCAGCAGCTTGGGTGACAGGGGGTGGAGCACTGAAGCTTTCTTT. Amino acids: CASSLGDRGWSTEAFF.

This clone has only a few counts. CDR3 nucleotides: TGTGCCAGCAGCTTAACCTGGCTTAGCAATCAGCCCCAGCATTTT. Amino acid sequence: CASSLTWLSNQPQHF. The rearrangement uses TRBV7-3 and TRBJ1-5, with unresolved D. The CDR3 is 15 residues long. Germline V gene sequence: CDR1 SGHTA, CDR2 FQGTGA. V was shortened by 0 bases and J by 0 bases, with 6 bases between the two germline ends. The whole variable domain, remainder taken from reference TRBV7-3 and TRBJ1-5, is GAGVSQTPSNKVTEKGKYVELRCDPISGHTALYWYRQSLGQGPEFLIYFQGTGAADDSGLPNDRFFAVRPEGSVSTLKIQRTERGDSAVYLCASSLTWLSNQPQHFGDGTRLSIL.

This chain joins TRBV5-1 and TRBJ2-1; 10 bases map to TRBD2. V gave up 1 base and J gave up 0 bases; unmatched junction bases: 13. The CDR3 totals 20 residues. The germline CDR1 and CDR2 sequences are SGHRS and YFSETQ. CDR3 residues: CASSLYSLAGVGSSYNEQFF. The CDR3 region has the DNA TGCGCCAGCAGCTTGTATAGCCTAGCGGGAGTCGGGAGCTCCTACAATGAGCAGTTCTTC.

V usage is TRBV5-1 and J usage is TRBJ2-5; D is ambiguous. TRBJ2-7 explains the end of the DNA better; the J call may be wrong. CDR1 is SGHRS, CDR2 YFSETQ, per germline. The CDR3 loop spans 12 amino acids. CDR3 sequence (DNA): TGCGCCAGCAGCTTGGACTGGTACGAGCAGTACTTC. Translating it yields CASSLDWYEQYF.

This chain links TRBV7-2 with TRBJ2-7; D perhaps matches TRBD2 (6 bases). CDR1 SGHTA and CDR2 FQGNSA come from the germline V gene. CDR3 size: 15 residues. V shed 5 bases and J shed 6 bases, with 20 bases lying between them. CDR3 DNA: TGTGCCAGCAGCGATCCCCGGGCGGGGAAGTTCGAGCAGTACTTC. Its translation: CASSDPRAGKFEQYF.

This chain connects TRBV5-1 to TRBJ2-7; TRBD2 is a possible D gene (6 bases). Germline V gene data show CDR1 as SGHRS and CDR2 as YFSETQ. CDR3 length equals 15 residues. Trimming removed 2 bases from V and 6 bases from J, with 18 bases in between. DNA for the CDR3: TGCGCCAGCAGCTTCATAGCGGAGGCCCTCGGCGAGCAGTACTTC. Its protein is CASSFIAEALGEQYF.

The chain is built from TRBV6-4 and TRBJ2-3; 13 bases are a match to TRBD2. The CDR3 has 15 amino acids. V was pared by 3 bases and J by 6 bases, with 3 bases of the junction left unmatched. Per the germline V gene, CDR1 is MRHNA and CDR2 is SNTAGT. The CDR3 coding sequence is TGTGCCAGCAGTGAAACTAGCGGGGGGGATGATACGCAGTATTTT. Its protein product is CASSETSGGDDTQYF.

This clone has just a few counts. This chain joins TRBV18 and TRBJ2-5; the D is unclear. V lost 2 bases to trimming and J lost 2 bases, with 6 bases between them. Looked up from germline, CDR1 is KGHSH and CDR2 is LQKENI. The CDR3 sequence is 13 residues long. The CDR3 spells CASSPAVQETQYF. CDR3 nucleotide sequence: TGTGCCAGCTCACCAGCGGTACAAGAGACCCAGTACTTC.

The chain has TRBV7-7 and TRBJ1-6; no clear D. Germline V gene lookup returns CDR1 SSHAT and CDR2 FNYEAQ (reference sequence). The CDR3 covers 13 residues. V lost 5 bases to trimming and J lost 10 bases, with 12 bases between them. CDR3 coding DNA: TGTGCCAGCAGCCCGAACCCGGGATCACCCCTCCACTTT. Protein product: CASSPNPGSPLHF.